Each of the 15 T cell receptor beta chains below was sequenced from the same sample in a study of identical twins (dated by TCRdb to about 2016). The library was made by 5' RACE. Data came from an Illumina HiSeq 2000. TCRdb reanalyzed the raw reads on its own, using fastp at Q25 for trimming and MiXCR for clone calling, and kept in-frame beta chains. Rows merge per CDR3 protein into single entries with the most common DNA and genes. In all, the sample holds some 460,000 distinct CDR3 sequences, and 11% to 15% of those were seen once. In total, the top ten clones hold about 0.54% of the sample. These data were also filed under a second study, of yellow fever vaccine responses in identical twins.

The specimen sequenced was CD4+ T cells sorted from blood. The source of these receptors is a woman aged 18-29 years in good health.

The rearrangement links TRBV6-6 to TRBJ1-5; unclear D gene. From germline, CDR1 is MNHNY and CDR2 SVGAGI (reference sequence). Trimming removed 7 bases from V and 5 bases from J, with 9 bases in between. This CDR3 spans 12 amino acids. The CDR3 protein is CASTRRDQPQHF. CDR3 nucleotide sequence: TGTGCCAGCACAAGGAGGGATCAGCCCCAGCATTTT.

The V gene is TRBV7-6, the J gene TRBJ2-1; D gene uncertain. The germline CDR1 and CDR2 sequences are SGHVS and FNYEAQ. With 1 base removed from V and 5 bases from J, the gap between germline ends came to 12 bases. The CDR3 consists of 15 residues. The CDR3 bases are TGTGCCAGCAGCTTAGTTGCTGGCCAAAACAATGAGCAGTTCTTC. Translated: CASSLVAGQNNEQFF.

V is TRBV6-2 or TRBV6-3 and J is TRBJ2-7, with D hard to call. Trimming shortened V by 0 bases and J by 3 bases, and 9 bases separated the two germline ends. The CDR3 is 14 amino acids. Looked up from germline, CDR1 is MNHEY and CDR2 is SVGEGT. CDR3 region: CASSYSFPGYEQYF. CDR3 nucleotides: TGTGCCAGCAGTTACTCTTTCCCGGGCTACGAGCAGTACTTC.

In its sample, this clonotype was seen a few times. V usage is TRBV10-3 and J usage is TRBJ2-5; weak D call: TRBD2 (5 bases). Germline CDR1 ENHRY, CDR2 SYGVKD. V was trimmed by 4 bases and J by 3 bases, leaving 6 bases between them. The length of the CDR3 is 12 residues. CDR3 coding DNA: TGTGCCATCAGTGCGCGGGAAGAGACCCAGTACTTC. It specifies CAISAREETQYF.

The chain recombines TRBV7-2 with TRBJ2-1, with 11 bases matching TRBD2. The CDR3 is 18 residues long. J gave up 1 base and V 0 bases, and 5 bases lay outside the gene matches. Germline CDR1 SGHTA, CDR2 FQGNSA. The CDR3 nucleotides are TGTGCCAGCAGCTTAGCGCAATCTAGCGGGAGGTCCTACAATGAGCAGTTCTTC. Translation gives CASSLAQSSGRSYNEQFF.

The gene calls are TRBV24-1 and TRBJ2-1, with 13 bases matching TRBD2. The CDR3 covers 16 residues. Germline V CDR1 and CDR2: KGHDR, SFDVKD. Germline trimming cut 3 bases from V and 5 bases from J; bases unmatched to any gene: 3. The CDR3 bases are TGTGCCACCAGTGATAGACTAGCGGGGGGAGACAATGAGCAGTTCTTC. This gives the protein CATSDRLAGGDNEQFF.

This clonotype showed up many times. The J gene is TRBJ1-2, the V gene TRBV12-3 or TRBV12-4; maybe TRBD1 (6 bases). The CDR3 covers 14 residues. Trimming took off 6 bases at V and 3 bases at J, with 14 bases between the two ends. The CDR3 DNA follows: TGTGCCAGCAGCCCGAGGGGGACGGACTATGGCTACACCTTC. Protein sequence: CASSPRGTDYGYTF.

This clonotype has a handful of counts. The chain couples TRBV5-6 to TRBJ2-1; D gene uncertain. Germline CDR1 SGHDT, CDR2 YYEEEE. The length of the CDR3 is 16 residues. Trimming shortened V by 0 bases and J by 6 bases, and 16 bases separated the two germline ends. DNA for the CDR3: TGTGCCAGCAGCTTGGGATTTGATGGGCAGCTCAATGAGCAGTTCTTC. This sequence encodes CASSLGFDGQLNEQFF.

This clonotype has more than one count but fewer than ten. This chain connects TRBV14 to TRBJ2-1; the match to TRBD1 covers 8 bases. The V gene's germline CDR1 is SGHDN and CDR2 FVKESK. There are 17 residues in the CDR3. V lost 0 bases, J lost 8 bases, and 12 bases stayed unmatched. The CDR3 here is CASSQDHAGGGLDEQFF. Here the CDR3 DNA reads TGTGCCAGCAGCCAAGATCACGCAGGGGGCGGGTTGGATGAGCAGTTCTTC.

The gene calls are TRBV19 and TRBJ2-7; 9 bases fit TRBD1. Germline V lookup: CDR1 LNHDA, CDR2 SQIVND (reference sequence). After removal of 2 bases from V and 5 bases from J, the junction contained 7 bases not matched to a gene. There are 15 residues in the CDR3. The CDR3 nucleotides are TGTGCCAGTAGTATACCGGGACAGGGTCTAAACGAGCAGTACTTC. Its translation is CASSIPGQGLNEQYF.

This clonotype has a handful of counts. V is TRBV14 and J is TRBJ2-1; tentative D call: TRBD1 (6 bases). This CDR3 is 15 amino acids long. V dropped 2 bases and J dropped 9 bases, with 17 bases sitting between them. The germline CDR1 and CDR2 sequences are SGHDN and FVKESK. The CDR3 here is CASSQLTGGVLEQFF. CDR3 in DNA: TGTGCCAGCAGCCAACTGACAGGTGGGGTCCTTGAGCAGTTCTTC.

CDR3 protein: CSAILLYNEQFF. DNA for the CDR3: TGCAGTGCTATCCTCCTCTACAATGAGCAGTTCTTC. V is TRBV20-1 and J is TRBJ2-1; D call uncertain. The CDR3 is 12 amino acids. V lost 4 bases and J 3 bases, leaving 7 bases between the germline ends. The germline gives CDR1 DFQATT, CDR2 SNEGSKA (reference sequence).

This clonotype was observed a few times. The V and J genes are TRBV20-1 and TRBJ2-5; TRBD2 agrees at 12 bases. The CDR3 has 15 residues. CDR1 is DFQATT, CDR2 SNEGSKA, per germline (reference sequence). Trimming removed 3 bases from V and 4 bases from J; junction bases left unmatched: 6. The CDR3 nucleotides are TGCAGTGCTAGCCGACTAGCGGGGGCGGGAGAGACCCAGTACTTC. Translated: CSASRLAGAGETQYF.

At least ten counts were recorded for this clonotype. The rearrangement links TRBV12-3 or TRBV12-4 to TRBJ1-6; D not resolved. The CDR3 extends over 15 amino acids. Trimming pared 1 base from V and 6 bases from J, leaving 10 bases between. The CDR3 protein is CASSLENGFNSPLHF. CDR3 in DNA: TGTGCCAGCAGTTTAGAAAACGGTTTTAATTCACCCCTCCACTTT.

The rearrangement joins TRBV7-2 to TRBJ2-5, with 9 bases identical to TRBD2. Germline CDR1 and CDR2: SGHTA and FQGNSA. The CDR3 runs 14 residues. V was pared by 2 bases and J by 5 bases, with 3 bases of the junction left unmatched. As DNA, the CDR3 is TGTGCCAGCAGCTTATGGCGGGAGGGTGAGACCCAGTACTTC. As protein: CASSLWREGETQYF. The whole variable domain, filled in from reference TRBV7-2 and TRBJ2-5, reads GAGVSQSPSNKVTEKGKDVELRCDPISGHTALYWYRQSLGQGLEFLIYFQGNSAPDKSGLPSDRFSAERTGGSVSTLTIQRTQQEDSAVYLCASSLWREGETQYFGPGTRLLVL.